This is a list of T cell receptor beta chains from one sample in a study of a mutant IDH1 vaccine in newly diagnosed glioma. Data came from immunoSEQ multiplex PCR; TCRdb stores just in-frame clones and leaves some out. This table holds over 80,000 clones, approximately 78% found once. These receptors have no identified antigens. The sequencing here drew on PBMCs, taken from a glioma patient whose treatment included an IDH1 peptide vaccine. Receptors originate from a man aged 35-49 years with glioma. The CDR3 runs from the conserved cysteine through the conserved F or W. Each record gives: J gene, V gene, clone size, D gene, CDR3 length, CDR3 protein, CDR3 DNA. The D gene is left open where the match is weak. Part of the rows lack a size; the others show once, few, many or a class for expanded clones.

>TRBJ2-1|TRBV7-9|-|-|15
CASSLGSAGYNEQFF
TGTGCCAGCAGCTTAGGGTCAGCCGGTTACAATGAGCAGTTCTTC
>TRBJ2-7|TRBV7-3|-|-|14
CASSLSGQGGEQYF
TGTGCCAGCAGCTTAAGCGGCCAGGGGGGCGAGCAGTACTTC
>TRBJ2-7|TRBV6-1|-|-|14
CASSPRTDSYEQYF
TGTGCCAGCAGTCCCCGGACAGACTCCTACGAGCAGTACTTC
>TRBJ1-5|TRBV18|-|TRBD1|14
CASSPDRADQPQHF
TGTGCCAGCTCACCGGACAGGGCAGATCAGCCCCAGCATTTT
>TRBJ1-2|TRBV5-6|-|-|13
CASSSGRTYGYTF
TGTGCCAGCAGCTCGGGACGGACTTATGGCTACACCTTC
>TRBJ2-7|TRBV11-2|-|-|15
CASSLGLGGGNEQYF
TGTGCCAGCAGCTTAGGATTAGGGGGCGGGAACGAGCAGTACTTC
>TRBJ2-1|TRBV6-5|-|TRBD1|16
CASSSWTGGGRNEQFF
TGTGCCAGCAGTTCATGGACAGGGGGCGGGAGGAATGAGCAGTTCTTC
>TRBJ2-5|TRBV5-1|-|-|15
CASSSSSTGRETQYF
TGCGCCAGCAGTTCCTCCTCCACAGGGCGCGAGACCCAGTACTTC
>TRBJ1-1|TRBV11-2|few|-|15
CASSSLAGRRTEAFF
TGTGCCAGCAGCTCCCTCGCAGGGAGGCGGACTGAAGCTTTCTTT
>TRBJ2-1|TRBV4-1|-|TRBD2|16
CASSPRELAGNNEQFF
TGCGCCAGCAGCCCCCGGGAACTAGCGGGGAACAATGAGCAGTTCTTC
>TRBJ2-1|TRBV15|-|TRBD1|14
CATSRRQGGNEQFF
TGTGCCACCAGCAGACGACAGGGGGGCAATGAGCAGTTCTTC
>TRBJ1-2|TRBV10-3|-|-|17
CAISEGQAWGTNYGYTF
TGTGCCATCAGTGAGGGCCAGGCCTGGGGAACTAACTATGGCTACACCTTC
>TRBJ1-3|TRBV7-2|-|-|13
CASSLGRANTIYF
TGTGCCAGCAGCTTAGGCAGGGCCAACACCATATATTTT
>TRBJ2-7|TRBV19|-|-|14
CASASGTLPNEQYF
TGTGCCAGTGCGTCCGGGACACTGCCTAACGAGCAGTACTTC
>TRBJ2-1|TRBV7-2|-|-|12
CASSRPNNEQFF
TGTGCCAGCAGCAGACCCAACAATGAGCAGTTCTTC
>TRBJ2-5|TRBV25-1|-|TRBD2|16
CASSEYPSTSGETQYF
TGTGCCAGCAGTGAATATCCCTCCACTAGCGGAGAGACCCAGTACTTC